This paragraph covers one T cell receptor (beta chain) sequence. J was trimmed by 2 bases and V by 5 bases; bases with no gene match: 6. The CDR3 contains 15 residues. The germline gives CDR1 SGHTA, CDR2 FQGTGA. The data belong to a study of CD8 T cells in Susac syndrome. High-throughput TCR beta sequencing covered peripheral CD8+ and CD4+ T cells. The multiple sclerosis control cohort comprised treatment-naive individuals presenting with stable or active relapsing-remitting disease. TEMRA cells were enriched by FACS, while CD8+ and CD4+ T cells were obtained through a negative isolation that was performed magnetically. It was with random hexamers that 0.5 to 1 ug RNA was reverse transcribed. The CDR3 of TCR beta was amplified by immunoSEQ multiplex PCR across 54 Vbeta and 13 Jbeta. Using its own MiXCR run on the immunoSEQ multiplex PCR reads, TCRdb lists one record per CDR3 protein. The sample has 100,000 to 150,000 distinct CDR3 sequences, around 94% seen once; the top ten hold approximately 0.13%.

The sample consisted of CD4+ T cells from PBMCs. This clonotype was sampled from a human donor with multiple sclerosis. The chain uses TRBV7-3 and TRBJ2-3, with 8 positions matching TRBD2. The CDR3 DNA is TGTGCCAGCAGCCAGGGCGGGGGGTTCACAGATACGCAGTATTTT. It codes for CASSQGGGFTDTQYF.